What follows are 28 T cell receptor beta chains derived from one specimen sequenced in a study of graft-versus-host responses after intestinal transplantation. Their antigens are not known. Profiled with immunoSEQ multiplex PCR; TCRdb holds only in-frame clones, not every one. The profile covers approximately 90,000 clones, with roughly 91% appearing a single time and 1.5% to 2.5% taken by the ten largest. This material consisted of unstimulated CD8+ T cells sorted from spleen or lymph node cells, taken before intestinal transplant. The receptors shown here come from a human donor who received an intestinal transplant.

The genes are TRBV6-5 and TRBJ2-5; 8 nucleotides match TRBD1. The CDR3 covers 15 residues. Trimming took 10 bases from V and 5 from J; bases not matched to a gene: 15. Per germline, CDR1 MNHEY and CDR2 SVGAGI. The CDR3 protein is CATSGGTGVSETQYF. DNA of the CDR3: TGTGCCACCTCGGGCGGGACAGGAGTGTCGGAGACCCAGTACTTC.

This rearrangement joins TRBV6-5 to TRBJ1-1; D remains unclear. V gave up 0 bases and J gave up 4 bases, with 9 bases separating them. The length of the CDR3 is 14 residues. The germline CDR1 and CDR2 sequences are MNHEY and SVGAGI. The CDR3 is CASSYSEGSTEAFF. CDR3 bases: TGTGCCAGCAGTTACTCGGAGGGTTCCACTGAAGCTTTCTTT.

The chain carries TRBV7-8 and TRBJ1-1; D is perhaps TRBD1 (6 bases). Germline CDR1 reads SGHVS; CDR2 reads FQNEAQ. This CDR3 is 15 amino acids long. V gave up 4 bases and J gave up 1 base, with 13 bases separating them. As DNA, the CDR3 is TGTGCCAGCAGCTCCGACCGGGACACGAACACTGAAGCTTTCTTT. Its protein is CASSSDRDTNTEAFF.

As DNA, the CDR3 is TGTGCCAGCAGTTACGAGACAGGGACTGAAGCTTTCTTT. It encodes CASSYETGTEAFF. V and J are TRBV6-5 and TRBJ1-1, with 7 bases fitting TRBD1. The CDR3 is 13 amino acids. The junction had 2 bases not matched to a gene; V was cut back by 2 bases and J by 5 bases. The germline V gene has CDR1 MNHEY and CDR2 SVGAGI.

This clone was counted a single time. The rearrangement links TRBV13 to TRBJ1-1; tentatively, D is TRBD1 (5 bases). This CDR3 comprises 13 residues. Between the trimmed V and J ends, which lost 7 bases and 1 base, there was a span of 10 bases. Germline CDR1 reads PRHDT; CDR2 reads FYEKMQ (reference sequence). The CDR3 spells CASNYRQNTEAFF. The CDR3 bases are TGTGCCAGCAATTACAGGCAGAACACTGAAGCTTTCTTT.

This clone was seen just once. The V and J genes are TRBV2 and TRBJ2-2; the D is unclear. The CDR3 runs 15 residues. The V gene's germline CDR1 is SNHLY and CDR2 FYNNEI. Trimming stripped 4 bases from V and 4 bases from J, with 13 bases between. DNA of the CDR3: TGTGCCAGCAGTGGGGTTGCAGGTGGCACCGGGGAGCTGTTTTTT. Translated, it gives CASSGVAGGTGELFF.

This clone has just a few counts. The chain employs TRBV6-5 and TRBJ1-4; 7 nucleotides line up with TRBD1. J lost 6 bases, V lost 2 bases, and 6 bases had no gene match. The length of the CDR3 is 15 residues. Germline V gene sequence: CDR1 MNHEY, CDR2 SVGAGI. CDR3 residues: CASSYRGRGDEKLFF. The CDR3 DNA is TGTGCCAGCAGTTACAGGGGGCGCGGGGATGAAAAACTGTTTTTT.

The rearrangement uses TRBV9 and TRBJ2-3, with 9 nucleotides matching TRBD2. CDR3 size: 15 residues. The germline CDR1 and CDR2 sequences are SGDLS and YYNGEE. With V trimmed by 3 bases and J by 2 bases, 4 bases remained unmatched. CDR3 DNA sequence: TGTGCCAGCAGCGAAGCGGGGGGTCTCACAGATACGCAGTATTTT. Its translation is CASSEAGGLTDTQYF.

The rearrangement joins TRBV19 to TRBJ2-7; 9 nucleotides align to TRBD2. This CDR3 is built from 13 residues. Germline values: CDR1 LNHDA, CDR2 SQIVND (reference sequence). The J segment lost 5 bases and the V segment lost 6 bases, leaving 5 bases of the junction unmatched. In DNA, the CDR3 is TGTGCCAGTAGCAGTGCGGGGGGGCACGAGCAGTACTTC. This codes for CASSSAGGHEQYF.

The chain uses TRBV14 and TRBJ1-1; 9 nucleotides agree with TRBD1. CDR3 length: 20 residues. The V segment lost 4 bases and the J segment 1 base; nucleotides outside the gene matches: 19. In germline, CDR1 is SGHDN, CDR2 FVKESK. CDR3 in DNA: TGTGCCAGCAGCCCTCAAACCCCGGGACAGGGACGCTTACCGAACACTGAAGCTTTCTTT. It is translated as CASSPQTPGQGRLPNTEAFF. The variable domain in full, with the rest retrieved from reference TRBV14 and TRBJ1-1, is EAGVTQFPSHSVIEKGQTVTLRCDPISGHDNLYWYRRVMGKEIKFLLHFVKESKQDESGMPNNRFLAERTGGTYSTLKVQPAELEDSGVYFCASSPQTPGQGRLPNTEAFFGQGTRLTVV.

The V gene is TRBV7-9, the J gene TRBJ1-1, with 9 positions matching TRBD1. This CDR3 is built from 14 residues. Trimming cost V 0 bases and J 8 bases; bases outside gene matches: 4. CDR1 SEHNR and CDR2 FQNEAQ come from the germline V gene (reference sequence). CDR3 amino acids: CASSLAQGAGEAFF. The CDR3 DNA sequence: TGTGCCAGCAGCTTAGCACAGGGGGCTGGAGAAGCTTTCTTT.

The chain is built from TRBV4-1 and TRBJ2-7; D is possibly TRBD1 (5 bases). The V gene's germline CDR1 is MGHRA and CDR2 YSYEKL. CDR3 length: 15 amino acids. The V end lost 4 bases, the J end lost 2 bases, and 15 bases lay between the germline ends. The CDR3: CASSRETEVTYEQYF. DNA for the CDR3: TGCGCCAGCAGCCGAGAGACAGAAGTCACCTACGAGCAGTACTTC.

This chain uses TRBV6-5 with TRBJ1-1, with no clear D. The length of the CDR3 is 12 residues. Germline V lookup: CDR1 MNHEY, CDR2 SVGAGI. V dropped 6 bases and J dropped 4 bases, with 9 bases sitting between them. DNA of the CDR3: TGTGCCAGCAGATCCTCAGGCACTGAAGCTTTCTTT. This translates into CASRSSGTEAFF.

The gene calls are TRBV7-9 and TRBJ1-6; 9 bases align to TRBD1. J gave up 3 bases and V 1 base, and 4 bases lay outside the gene matches. Germline CDR1 reads SEHNR; CDR2 reads FQNEAQ (reference sequence). The CDR3 runs to 17 residues. The CDR3 DNA reads as TGTGCCAGCAGCTTAGAAGGGACAGGGATCTATAATTCACCCCTCCACTTT. Protein product: CASSLEGTGIYNSPLHF.

V usage is TRBV27 and J usage is TRBJ2-3, with D uncertain. The V end lost 3 bases, the J end lost 6 bases, and 4 bases lay between the germline ends. Germline V gene data show CDR1 as MNHEY and CDR2 as SMNVEV (reference sequence). The length of the CDR3 is 11 residues. The CDR3 reads CASSFRDTQYF. In nucleotides, the CDR3 is TGTGCCAGCAGTTTCCGGGATACGCAGTATTTT.

V usage is TRBV7-2 and J usage is TRBJ2-3; TRBD1 might be the D (6 bases). Germline values: CDR1 SGHTA, CDR2 FQGNSA. The CDR3 is 15 amino acids. Trimming cost V 5 bases and J 0 bases, with 12 bases left between them. The CDR3: CASSNRQDSTDTQYF. The CDR3 nucleotides read TGTGCCAGCAGCAACAGACAGGACAGCACAGATACGCAGTATTTT.

The genes are TRBV7-2 and TRBJ1-1; no clear D gene. Trimming shortened V by 1 base and J by 11 bases, and 14 bases separated the two germline ends. This CDR3 is built from 13 residues. In germline, CDR1 is SGHTA, CDR2 FQGNSA. CDR3 in amino acids: CASSLVYGPRAFF. The CDR3 nucleotides are TGTGCCAGCAGCTTAGTATATGGTCCTCGGGCTTTCTTT. Based on the CDR3 plus reference TRBV7-2 and TRBJ1-1, the full variable domain is GAGVSQSPSNKVTEKGKDVELRCDPISGHTALYWYRQSLGQGLEFLIYFQGNSAPDKSGLPSDRFSAERTGGSVSTLTIQRTQQEDSAVYLCASSLVYGPRAFFGQGTRLTVV.

The chain carries TRBV9 and TRBJ2-5; 8 bases are shared with TRBD1. Germline V gives CDR1 SGDLS, CDR2 YYNGEE. The CDR3 contains 17 residues. J was trimmed by 1 base and V by 0 bases; bases with no gene match: 8. The CDR3 loop reads CASSVVGTGLFQETQYF. CDR3 DNA sequence: TGTGCCAGCAGCGTAGTTGGGACAGGCCTCTTCCAAGAGACCCAGTACTTC. Using reference TRBV9 and TRBJ2-5 for the parts outside the CDR3, the full variable domain is DSGVTQTPKHLITATGQRVTLRCSPRSGDLSVYWYQQSLDQGLQFLIQYYNGEERAKGNILERFSAQQFPDLHSELNLSSLELGDSALYFCASSVVGTGLFQETQYFGPGTRLLVL.

The chain recombines TRBV27 with TRBJ1-1; 7 nucleotides match TRBD1. V lost 5 bases, J lost 1 base, and 7 bases stayed unmatched. Germline CDR1 MNHEY, CDR2 SMNVEV (reference sequence). CDR3 size: 15 residues. The CDR3 DNA follows: TGTGCCAGCAGTCGCACAGGGGTCTCGAACACTGAAGCTTTCTTT. This encodes CASSRTGVSNTEAFF.

The chain recombines TRBV21-1 with TRBJ1-1; the table's D call, TRBD1, was not checked against the DNA. TRBV21-1 is a pseudogene segment. The CDR3 sequence is 14 residues long. DNA for the CDR3: TGTGCCAGCTATGCCGATGACAGTCTCACTGAAGCTTTCTTT. It translates to CASYADDSLTEAFF.

The sample holds one count of this clone. V is TRBV5-4 and J is TRBJ1-2; 7 positions match TRBD1. Trimming removed 4 bases from V and 14 bases from J; junction bases left unmatched: 11. This CDR3 is built from 12 residues. Germline CDR1 SGHNT, CDR2 YYREEE (reference sequence). The CDR3 nucleotides read TGTGCCAGCAGCCCCGCCGGACAGGAACAAACCTTC. As protein: CASSPAGQEQTF.

The chain joins TRBV6-6 to TRBJ2-7, with D maybe TRBD1 (5 bases). CDR1 and CDR2 from the germline V gene are MNHNY and SVGAGI (reference sequence). The CDR3 is 13 residues long. With 2 bases removed from V and 5 bases from J, the gap between germline ends came to 10 bases. CDR3 residues: CASSYIRADEQYF. The CDR3, as DNA: TGTGCCAGCAGTTACATCAGGGCGGACGAGCAGTACTTC.

The V gene is TRBV9, the J gene TRBJ2-5; D possibly corresponds to TRBD1 (5 bases). The end of the DNA fits TRBJ2-7 better, so the J call may be wrong. CDR1 is SGDLS, CDR2 YYNGEE, per germline. The CDR3 contains 15 residues. The CDR3 coding sequence is TGTGCCAGCAGCGTAGAGGGGCAGTCTTCCTACGAGCAGTACTTC. Translated: CASSVEGQSSYEQYF.

This chain links TRBV4-3 with TRBJ1-6; a weak D match, TRBD1 (6 bases). There are 15 residues in the CDR3. V was cut by 0 bases and J by 6 bases, with 9 bases left in between. Germline V gene sequence: CDR1 LGHNA, CDR2 YSLEER. This chain's CDR3 is CASSQDPGANSPLHF. For the CDR3, the DNA is TGCGCCAGCAGCCAAGATCCAGGGGCTAATTCACCCCTCCACTTT.

DNA of the CDR3: TGTGCCAGCAGCAAAGATTACAAGGACAGGAATCAGCCCCAGCATTTT. Its translation is CASSKDYKDRNQPQHF. The chain has TRBV21-1 and TRBJ1-5; the table's D call of TRBD1 was not tested on the DNA. TRBV21-1 is a documented pseudogene. This CDR3 spans 16 amino acids.

The J gene is TRBJ2-3, the V gene TRBV7-8, with 8 bases identical to TRBD2. CDR3 length: 15 residues. In germline, CDR1 is SGHVS, CDR2 FQNEAQ. V shed 1 base and J 2 bases; nucleotides not matched to a gene: 2. The CDR3 loop reads CASSLVAGSTDTQYF. The DNA of the CDR3 is TGTGCCAGCAGCTTAGTAGCGGGGTCCACAGATACGCAGTATTTT.

This rearrangement joins TRBV4-3 to TRBJ2-2, with D unresolved. The V and J ends lost 1 base and 7 bases respectively, with 4 bases between them. CDR3 size: 12 residues. The germline gives CDR1 LGHNA, CDR2 YSLEER. Here the CDR3 DNA reads TGCGCCAGCAGCCAAGTCAGCGGGGAGCTGTTTTTT. It translates to CASSQVSGELFF.

The rearrangement joins TRBV13 to TRBJ2-1, with D tentatively TRBD2 (6 bases). The CDR3 is 16 residues long. V was pared by 4 bases and J by 6 bases, with 19 bases between. Germline CDR1 is PRHDT and CDR2 is FYEKMQ (reference sequence). Here the CDR3 reads CASSSPGGASFNEQFF. CDR3 nucleotides: TGTGCCAGCAGCTCTCCGGGCGGGGCCAGCTTCAATGAGCAGTTCTTC.